This T cell receptor (beta chain) is from a study of CXCR3-negative and CXCR3-positive naive CD8 T cells. With respect to this clonotype: The antigen is not known.

Naive CD8+ T lymphocytes were specified as CD45RO-CCR7+CD27+CD95-. Study-wide findings and caveats: Surface CD5 matched across naive subsets, and TRB CDR3 properties served to infer TCR strength. For CXCR3-positive naive cells, TRB CDR3s were more hydrophobic than those of CXCR3-negative naive cells. Memory cells diverged, while naive CXCR3-positive and CXCR3-negative cells had similar TRBV-TRBJ usage.

TRB cDNA was prepared as libraries by UMI-labeled 5' RACE. TCRdb reprocessed the 5' RACE reads and keeps a single row for each CDR3 protein, giving no DNA. With 120,000 to 150,000 distinct CDR3 sequences in the sample, the ten largest clones hold under 0.35%. This sequence was found in a human donor in good health. Some clones in this sample may be carry-over from other donors' samples. Sequences were obtained from naive CXCR3+ CD8+ T cells from blood. Subset indicated: CD45RO-CCR7+CD27+CD95- naive CD8+ T cells expressing CXCR3 (TNR3+).

The CDR3 loop is CASSFLVWKGSNTGELFF. The V call is TRBV28, the J call TRBJ2-2; the D call from TCRdb, TRBD1, cannot be confirmed without DNA. The CDR3 is 18 amino acids. Germline CDR1 and CDR2: MDHEN and SYDVKM.